Shown below are 28 T cell receptor beta chains from a single sample sequenced in a study of PD-L1 blockade in urothelial cancer (dated by TCRdb to the late 2010s). Receptors were amplified or captured by the immunoSEQ multiplex PCR assay. Drawn from immuneACCESS, this table holds only the in-frame rearrangements with V and J called that TCRdb kept. Clones are partly lost; checked studies trace under half to an unresolved V gene and leave the rest unexplained. The sample table holds under 100,000 clones, of which 90% were seen once. Of the sample, 1.5% to 2% falls within the top ten clones. Per the publication, the time point label means: pretreatment peripheral blood. The sequenced sample was PBMCs, obtained around atezolizumab (anti-PD-L1) treatment. Receptors originate from a man between 60 and 70 years old with urothelial cancer.

The chain couples TRBV6-1 to TRBJ2-5, with TRBD2 identical over 9 bases. Germline-derived CDR1 and CDR2 are MNHNS and SASEGT. V shed 9 bases, J shed 5 bases, and the junction held 7 bases outside the gene matches. The CDR3 covers 13 residues. CDR3 nucleotides: TGTGCCAGGAGCGGGGGGCCGGAGGAGACCCAGTACTTC. It is translated as CARSGGPEETQYF.

The chain has TRBV7-9 and TRBJ2-1; no reliable D call. The V gene lost 0 bases and the J gene lost 0 bases, with 3 bases spanning the gap. Germline V CDR1 and CDR2: SEHNR, FQNEAQ (reference sequence). The CDR3 sequence is 14 residues long. CDR3: CASSLALSYNEQFF. CDR3 bases: TGTGCCAGCAGCTTAGCTCTCTCCTACAATGAGCAGTTCTTC. Full variable domain (missing parts from reference TRBV7-9 and TRBJ2-1): DTGVSQNPRHKITKRGQNVTFRCDPISEHNRLYWYRQTLGQGPEFLTYFQNEAQLEKSRLLSDRFSAERPKGSFSTLEIQRTEQGDSAMYLCASSLALSYNEQFFGPGTRLTVL.

V usage is TRBV30 and J usage is TRBJ2-7; TRBD2 agrees at 9 bases. CDR1 GTSNPN and CDR2 SVGIG come from the germline V gene (reference sequence). The CDR3 sequence is 14 residues long. J was trimmed by 10 bases and V by 8 bases; bases with no gene match: 18. The CDR3 bases are TGTGCCGCCCCTAAGGGGATAGCGGGAGAGGAACAGTACTTC. Its protein product is CAAPKGIAGEEQYF.

The V call is TRBV19, the J call TRBJ1-2; D possibly corresponds to TRBD1 (5 bases). The CDR3 extends over 16 amino acids. V was shortened by 3 bases and J by 2 bases, with 16 bases between the two germline ends. Looked up from germline, CDR1 is LNHDA and CDR2 is SQIVND (reference sequence). In DNA form, the CDR3 reads TGTGCCAGTAGTATTGGAGTCCCCCGACAGAACTATGGCTACACCTTC. Amino acid sequence: CASSIGVPRQNYGYTF.

The V gene is TRBV27, the J gene TRBJ1-2; 11 bases map to TRBD1. The CDR3 is made up of 15 amino acids. The germline V gene encodes CDR1 MNHEY and CDR2 SMNVEV (reference sequence). The V gene end was trimmed by 4 bases and the J gene end by 7 bases; junction bases not matched to a gene: 8. CDR3 amino acids: CASSSSWTGGGGYTF. The CDR3 DNA follows: TGTGCCAGCAGTTCCTCATGGACAGGGGGCGGTGGCTACACCTTC.

The chain couples TRBV23-1 to TRBJ2-1; the D is unclear. Being an ORF, TRBV23-1 has a function that is uncertain. V was trimmed by 7 bases and J by 5 bases, leaving 12 bases between them. The CDR3 is made up of 13 amino acids. The CDR3 sequence: CASTGRGNNEQFF. CDR3 DNA: TGCGCCAGCACTGGTAGAGGAAACAATGAGCAGTTCTTC.

The genes are TRBV23-1 and TRBJ2-5, with a weak D call TRBD1 (6 bases). TRBV23-1 is an ORF, with its function uncertain. Trimming left V 9 bases short and J 4 bases short, with 18 bases between. The CDR3 runs 14 residues. The CDR3 reads CARPIGTPRETQYF. For the CDR3, the DNA is TGCGCCAGGCCCATCGGGACACCTCGAGAGACCCAGTACTTC.

This clone turned up a few times. This rearrangement joins TRBV16 to TRBJ1-2, with a weak D call TRBD1 (5 bases). This CDR3 spans 15 amino acids. V dropped 0 bases and J dropped 8 bases, with 16 bases sitting between them. Per germline, CDR1 KGHSY and CDR2 FQNENV. The chain's CDR3 is CASSQSPREGGGYTF. The CDR3 nucleotides are TGTGCCAGCAGCCAATCTCCCAGGGAAGGTGGCGGCTACACCTTC.

The J gene is TRBJ1-5, the V gene TRBV30; D remains ambiguous. Trimming stripped 2 bases from V and 6 bases from J, with 14 bases between. The CDR3 length is 14 residues. Per the germline V gene, CDR1 is GTSNPN and CDR2 is SVGIG (reference sequence). CDR3 loop: CAWSRGRLGQPQHF. The CDR3, as DNA: TGTGCCTGGAGTCGGGGTCGGTTGGGTCAGCCCCAGCATTTT.

The gene calls are TRBV6-4 and TRBJ1-2, with D hard to call. V lost 6 bases to trimming and J lost 3 bases, with 14 bases between them. This CDR3 is 14 amino acids long. CDR1 and CDR2 (germline): MRHNA, SNTAGT. The CDR3 DNA is TGTGCCAGCAGACCCAAAGCCGGGGACTATGGCTACACCTTC. This gives the protein CASRPKAGDYGYTF.

This chain uses TRBV6-5 with TRBJ2-7; TRBD1 agrees at 8 bases. Germline CDR1 reads MNHEY; CDR2 reads SVGAGI. The CDR3 contains 14 residues. With V trimmed by 6 bases and J by 6 bases, 10 bases remained unmatched. The CDR3 reads CASSADRGKGEQYF. CDR3 DNA: TGTGCCAGCAGCGCCGACAGGGGAAAGGGCGAGCAGTACTTC.

This chain joins TRBV19 and TRBJ1-1, with 9 bases fitting TRBD1. This CDR3 spans 15 amino acids. Per the germline V gene, CDR1 is LNHDA and CDR2 is SQIVND (reference sequence). J lost 4 bases, V lost 3 bases, and 6 bases had no gene match. The DNA of the CDR3 is TGTGCCAGTAGTATCGGGACAGGGAGCGGCACTGAAGCTTTCTTT. Its protein is CASSIGTGSGTEAFF.

The rearrangement joins TRBV6-5 to TRBJ2-7; no clear D gene. The CDR3 is 14 residues long. V lost 0 bases and J lost 2, with 8 bases in between. Per the germline V gene, CDR1 is MNHEY and CDR2 is SVGAGI. The CDR3 loop reads CASSYSARTYEQYF. CDR3 sequence (DNA): TGTGCCAGCAGTTACTCGGCTAGAACCTACGAGCAGTACTTC.

The CDR3 DNA reads as TGTGCCAGCAGTAGGTCCGGGACAGGGGTTGAAAAACTGTTTTTT. This sequence encodes CASSRSGTGVEKLFF. This chain links TRBV6-5 with TRBJ1-4; TRBD1 agrees at 10 bases. The germline CDR1 and CDR2 sequences are MNHEY and SVGAGI. After removal of 5 bases from V and 7 bases from J, the junction contained 7 bases not matched to a gene. The CDR3 is made up of 15 amino acids.

DNA for the CDR3: TGCGCCAGCAGCTTGGAACCGACCGGGACCTACGAGCAGTACTTC. Translated, it gives CASSLEPTGTYEQYF. J is TRBJ2-7 and V is TRBV5-1; D is possibly TRBD2 (5 bases). Germline V CDR1 and CDR2: SGHRS, YFSETQ. The CDR3 loop spans 15 amino acids. Trimming left V 0 bases short and J 2 bases short, with 12 bases between.

V is TRBV6-6 and J is TRBJ1-2; the match to TRBD1 covers 9 bases. Trimming at V came to 6 bases and at J to 8 bases, leaving 7 bases not matched to a gene. The CDR3 contains 13 residues. Germline V gives CDR1 MNHNY, CDR2 SVGAGI (reference sequence). CDR3 amino acids: CASRRQGEWGYTF. DNA of the CDR3: TGTGCCAGCAGGAGACAGGGGGAATGGGGCTACACCTTC.

This chain links TRBV6-5 with TRBJ2-3; no clear D gene. The CDR3 spans 16 residues. CDR1 is MNHEY, CDR2 SVGAGI, per germline. V shed 0 bases and J shed 2 bases, with 12 bases lying between them. The CDR3 spells CASSYSGQINTDTQYF. In DNA form, the CDR3 reads TGTGCCAGCAGTTACTCTGGTCAGATAAACACAGATACGCAGTATTTT.

The chain couples TRBV10-3 to TRBJ2-3, with D perhaps TRBD2 (6 bases). Germline CDR1 reads ENHRY; CDR2 reads SYGVKD. This CDR3 region has 13 residues. Between the trimmed V and J ends, which lost 6 bases and 1 base, there was a span of 8 bases. CDR3 amino acids: CAIRTGGTDTQYF. The DNA of the CDR3 is TGTGCCATCAGAACGGGGGGCACAGATACGCAGTATTTT.

The CDR3: CASSPGTAHSNQPQHF. The DNA of the CDR3 is TGTGCCAGCAGCCCCGGGACAGCACATAGCAATCAGCCCCAGCATTTT. This chain joins TRBV7-8 and TRBJ1-5; 7 bases map to TRBD1. The CDR3 runs 16 residues. Per germline, CDR1 SGHVS and CDR2 FQNEAQ. The V and J ends lost 5 bases and 0 bases, in that order; junction bases with no gene match: 7.

This rearrangement joins TRBV28 to TRBJ2-7; no reliable D call. V shed 2 bases and J shed 1 base, with 9 bases lying between them. The germline V gene encodes CDR1 MDHEN and CDR2 SYDVKM. The CDR3 spans 14 residues. CDR3 bases: TGTGCCAGCAGTTTAGGGCCGGTATCCTACGAGCAGTACTTC. It specifies CASSLGPVSYEQYF.

The chain joins TRBV11-3 to TRBJ2-5; TRBD1 matches 10 bases. The CDR3 has 14 amino acids. The J segment lost 4 bases and the V segment lost 3 bases, leaving 2 bases of the junction unmatched. The germline V gene has CDR1 SGHNT and CDR2 YENEEA. The CDR3 DNA is TGTGCCAGCAGCTTGGGGACAGGGGCAGAGACCCAGTACTTC. Residues: CASSLGTGAETQYF.

The J gene is TRBJ2-7, the V gene TRBV11-3, with TRBD2 matching 7 bases. This CDR3 has 14 amino acids. The V gene's germline CDR1 is SGHNT and CDR2 YENEEA. V gave up 5 bases and J gave up 3 bases; unmatched junction bases: 7. DNA of the CDR3: TGTGCCAGCAGCCCGGGGCGGGGGTACTACGAGCAGTACTTC. Translation gives CASSPGRGYYEQYF.

This chain joins TRBV28 and TRBJ1-4; possible D gene TRBD1, 5 bases. Trimming left V 6 bases short and J 5 bases short, with 13 bases between. Germline V gene data show CDR1 as MDHEN and CDR2 as SYDVKM. The CDR3 spans 14 residues. CDR3 nucleotides: TGTGCCAGCAGCGGACCCCCAGGGAATGAAAAACTGTTTTTT. Its protein product is CASSGPPGNEKLFF.

The chain is built from TRBV5-7 and TRBJ2-1; tentatively, D is TRBD1 (5 bases). TRBV5-7 is an open reading frame whose function is uncertain. The CDR3 has 15 residues. Trimming pared 6 bases from V and 4 bases from J, leaving 17 bases between. In DNA, the CDR3 is TGTGCCAGCAACCAGACAGAGACCTTTTACAATGAGCAGTTCTTC. Protein sequence: CASNQTETFYNEQFF.

This chain links TRBV5-1 with TRBJ2-7; 8 bases match TRBD2. J lost 6 bases, V lost 7 bases, and 12 bases had no gene match. This CDR3 comprises 14 residues. The germline V gene encodes CDR1 SGHRS and CDR2 YFSETQ. The CDR3 here is CASHYWSGSSEQYF. CDR3 bases: TGCGCCAGCCACTATTGGAGCGGGAGTTCCGAGCAGTACTTC.

The chain links TRBV19 to TRBJ2-7; 10 nucleotides agree with TRBD2. The CDR3 runs 15 residues. Germline V gene sequence: CDR1 LNHDA, CDR2 SQIVND (reference sequence). V gave up 6 bases and J gave up 0 bases; unmatched junction bases: 5. CDR3 in amino acids: CASRRTSGSSYEQYF. The CDR3 DNA sequence: TGTGCCAGTAGGAGGACTAGCGGAAGCTCCTACGAGCAGTACTTC.

The rearrangement joins TRBV28 to TRBJ1-1; no definite D call. Per germline, CDR1 MDHEN and CDR2 SYDVKM. This CDR3 comprises 13 residues. V lost 4 bases and J lost 5, with 11 bases in between. DNA for the CDR3: TGTGCCAGCAGTTCTCTTAGTTGGACTGAAGCTTTCTTT. It specifies CASSSLSWTEAFF.

Only one count was recorded for this clone. This chain links TRBV6-1 with TRBJ2-2; D is undetermined. Germline V gene data show CDR1 as MNHNS and CDR2 as SASEGT. Trimming left V 2 bases short and J 4 bases short, with 8 bases between. This CDR3 contains 14 residues. The CDR3 coding sequence is TGTGCCAGCAGTGAATTTCTAGGCACCGGGGAGCTGTTTTTT. Encoded protein: CASSEFLGTGELFF.